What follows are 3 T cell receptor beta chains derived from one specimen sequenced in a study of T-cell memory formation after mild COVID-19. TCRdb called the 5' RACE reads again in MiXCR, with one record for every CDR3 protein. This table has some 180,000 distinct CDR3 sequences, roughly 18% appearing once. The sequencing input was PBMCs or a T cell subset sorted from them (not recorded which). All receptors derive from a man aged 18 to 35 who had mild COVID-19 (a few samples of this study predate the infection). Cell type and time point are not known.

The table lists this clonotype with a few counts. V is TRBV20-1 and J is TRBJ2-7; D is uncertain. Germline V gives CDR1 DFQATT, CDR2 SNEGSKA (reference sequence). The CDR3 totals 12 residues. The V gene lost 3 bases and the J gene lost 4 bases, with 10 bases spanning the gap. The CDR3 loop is CSASPRLYEQYV. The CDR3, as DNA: TGCAGTGCTAGTCCGCGGTTATACGAGCAGTACGTC.

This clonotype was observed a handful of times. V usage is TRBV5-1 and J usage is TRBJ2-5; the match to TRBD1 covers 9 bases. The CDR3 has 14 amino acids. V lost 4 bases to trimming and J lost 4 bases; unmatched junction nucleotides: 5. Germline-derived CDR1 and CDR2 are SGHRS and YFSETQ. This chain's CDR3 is CASSPGQGLETQYF. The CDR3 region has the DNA TGCGCCAGCAGCCCTGGACAGGGGTTAGAGACCCAGTACTTC.

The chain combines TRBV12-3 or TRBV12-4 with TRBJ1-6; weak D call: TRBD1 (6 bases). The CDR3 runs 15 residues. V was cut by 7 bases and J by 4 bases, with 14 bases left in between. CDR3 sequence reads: CASTLGGLYNSPLHF. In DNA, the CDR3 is TGTGCCAGCACACTGGGGGGCCTATATAATTCACCCCTCCACTTT.